The following is a T cell receptor (beta chain) sequence with its context. Its antigen is still unknown. These data come from a study of monozygotic twins with inflammatory bowel disease. TCRdb reprocessed the 5' RACE reads, with one entry per CDR3 protein and no DNA. The repertoire table contains some 170,000 distinct CDR3 sequences. Findings and caveats of the study: The analysis failed to separate different T cell subtypes. Discordant twins showed the same repertoire similarity as concordant twins, possibly from limited power. Clonotype overlap with others was lower in IBD patients than in healthy twins, a difference that was greatest with disease activity.

There are 14 residues in the CDR3. CDR1 KGHSH and CDR2 LQKENI come from the germline V gene. Staff drew an approximately 2.5 ml blood sample from each donor. The sequencing input was blood. The chain couples TRBV18 to TRBJ1-5. This TCR was recovered from a human donor with ulcerative colitis or Crohn's disease, or a healthy co-twin of an affected twin (not recorded which). The CDR3 region is CASSTGRQNQPQHF.